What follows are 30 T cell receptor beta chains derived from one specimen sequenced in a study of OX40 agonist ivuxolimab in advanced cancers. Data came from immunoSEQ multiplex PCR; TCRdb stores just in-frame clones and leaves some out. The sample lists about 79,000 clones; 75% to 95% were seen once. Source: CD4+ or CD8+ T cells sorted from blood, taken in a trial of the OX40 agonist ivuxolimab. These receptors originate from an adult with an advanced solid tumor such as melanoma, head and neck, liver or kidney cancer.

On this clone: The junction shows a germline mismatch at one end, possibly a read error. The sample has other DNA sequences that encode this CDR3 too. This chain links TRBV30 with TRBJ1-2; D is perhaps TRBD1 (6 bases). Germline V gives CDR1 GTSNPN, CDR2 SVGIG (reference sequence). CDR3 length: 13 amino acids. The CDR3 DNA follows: TGTGCTTGGAGTAGACAGGCGATGCGTGGCTACACCTTC. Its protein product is CAWSRQAMRGYTF.

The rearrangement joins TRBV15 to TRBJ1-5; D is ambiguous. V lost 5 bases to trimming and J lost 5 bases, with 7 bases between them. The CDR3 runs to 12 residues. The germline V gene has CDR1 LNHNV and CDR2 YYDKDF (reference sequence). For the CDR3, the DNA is TGTGCCACCAGCTCCCGTGATCAGCCCCAGCATTTT. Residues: CATSSRDQPQHF.

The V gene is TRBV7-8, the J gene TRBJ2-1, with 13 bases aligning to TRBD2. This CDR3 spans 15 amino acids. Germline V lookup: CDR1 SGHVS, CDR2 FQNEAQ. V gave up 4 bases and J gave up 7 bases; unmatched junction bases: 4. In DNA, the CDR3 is TGTGCCAGCAGCTCCGGACTAGCGGGAGTGAATGAGCAGTTCTTC. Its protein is CASSSGLAGVNEQFF.

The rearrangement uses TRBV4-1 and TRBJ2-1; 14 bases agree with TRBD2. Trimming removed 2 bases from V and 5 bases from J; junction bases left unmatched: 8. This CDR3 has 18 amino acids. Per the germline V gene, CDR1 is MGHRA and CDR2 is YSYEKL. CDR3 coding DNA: TGCGCCAGCAGCCAACTCACCAGACTAGCGGGAGGGAACAATGAGCAGTTCTTC. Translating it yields CASSQLTRLAGGNNEQFF.

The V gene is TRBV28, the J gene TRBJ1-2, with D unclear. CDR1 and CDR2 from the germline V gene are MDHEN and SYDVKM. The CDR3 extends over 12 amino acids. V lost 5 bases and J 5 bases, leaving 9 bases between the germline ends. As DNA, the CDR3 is TGTGCCAGCAGTCCCCCTGGTTATGGCTACACCTTC. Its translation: CASSPPGYGYTF.

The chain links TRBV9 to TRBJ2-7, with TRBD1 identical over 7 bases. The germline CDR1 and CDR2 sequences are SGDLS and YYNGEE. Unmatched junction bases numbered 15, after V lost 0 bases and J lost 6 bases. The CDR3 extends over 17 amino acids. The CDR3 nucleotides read TGTGCCAGCAGCGTAGACCCCCCGAAGGGGGCGAAAGTCGAGCAGTACTTC. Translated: CASSVDPPKGAKVEQYF.

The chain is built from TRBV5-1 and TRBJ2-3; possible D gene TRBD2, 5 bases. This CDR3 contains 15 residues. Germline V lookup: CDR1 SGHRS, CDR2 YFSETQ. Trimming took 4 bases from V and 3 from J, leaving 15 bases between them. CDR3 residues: CASSHGSGGTDTQYF. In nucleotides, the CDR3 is TGCGCCAGCAGCCATGGATCCGGAGGAACAGATACGCAGTATTTT.

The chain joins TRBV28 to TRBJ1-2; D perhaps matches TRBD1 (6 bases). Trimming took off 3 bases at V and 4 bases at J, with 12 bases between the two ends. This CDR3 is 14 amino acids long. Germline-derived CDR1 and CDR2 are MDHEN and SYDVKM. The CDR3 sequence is CASSLGRGPYGYTF. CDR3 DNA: TGTGCCAGCAGTTTGGGCAGGGGACCCTATGGCTACACCTTC.

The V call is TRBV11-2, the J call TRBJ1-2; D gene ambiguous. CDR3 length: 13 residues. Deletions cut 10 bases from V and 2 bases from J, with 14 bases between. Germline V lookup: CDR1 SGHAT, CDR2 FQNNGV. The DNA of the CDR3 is TGTGCCACCGCCTTAGACACCAACTATGGCTACACCTTC. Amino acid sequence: CATALDTNYGYTF.

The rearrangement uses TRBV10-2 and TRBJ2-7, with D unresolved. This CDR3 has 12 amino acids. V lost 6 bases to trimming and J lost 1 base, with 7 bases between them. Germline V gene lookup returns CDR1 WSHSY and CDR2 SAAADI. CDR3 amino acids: CASRAASYEQYF. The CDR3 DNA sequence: TGCGCCAGCAGGGCGGCTTCCTACGAGCAGTACTTC.

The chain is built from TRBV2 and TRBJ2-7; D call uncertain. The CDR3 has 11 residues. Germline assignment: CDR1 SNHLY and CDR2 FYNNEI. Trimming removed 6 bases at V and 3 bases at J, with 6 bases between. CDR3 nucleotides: TGTGCCAGCAGCGGAAACTACGAGCAGTACTTC. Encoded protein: CASSGNYEQYF.

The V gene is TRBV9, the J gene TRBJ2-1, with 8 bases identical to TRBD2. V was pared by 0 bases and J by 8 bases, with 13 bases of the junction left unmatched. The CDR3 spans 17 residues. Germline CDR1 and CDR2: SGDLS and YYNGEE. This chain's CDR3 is CASSVDTSGGVLYEQFF. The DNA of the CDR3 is TGTGCCAGCAGCGTAGATACTAGCGGTGGGGTTCTGTATGAGCAGTTCTTC.

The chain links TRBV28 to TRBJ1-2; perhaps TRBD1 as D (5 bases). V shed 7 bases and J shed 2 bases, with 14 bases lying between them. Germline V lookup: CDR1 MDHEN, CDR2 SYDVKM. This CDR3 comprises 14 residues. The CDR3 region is CASISGGFNYGYTF. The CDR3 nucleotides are TGTGCCAGCATCAGCGGGGGTTTCAACTATGGCTACACCTTC.

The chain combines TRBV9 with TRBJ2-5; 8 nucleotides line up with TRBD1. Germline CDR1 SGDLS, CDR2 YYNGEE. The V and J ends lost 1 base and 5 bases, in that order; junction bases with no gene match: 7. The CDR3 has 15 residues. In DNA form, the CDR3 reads TGTGCCAGCAGCGTATTGGGCAGGGGGCAGGAGACCCAGTACTTC. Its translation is CASSVLGRGQETQYF.

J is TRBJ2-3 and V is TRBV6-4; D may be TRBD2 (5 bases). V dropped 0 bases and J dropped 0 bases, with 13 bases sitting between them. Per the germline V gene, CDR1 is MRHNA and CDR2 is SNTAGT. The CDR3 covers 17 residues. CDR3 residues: CASSDSNCGPSTDTQYF. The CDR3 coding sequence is TGTGCCAGCAGTGACTCGAATTGCGGGCCTAGCACAGATACGCAGTATTTT.

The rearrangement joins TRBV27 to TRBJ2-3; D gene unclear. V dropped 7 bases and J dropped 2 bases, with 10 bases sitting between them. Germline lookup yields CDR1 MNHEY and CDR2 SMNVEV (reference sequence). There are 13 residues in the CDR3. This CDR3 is CASTRALTDTQYF. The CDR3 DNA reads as TGTGCCAGCACCCGAGCACTCACAGATACGCAGTATTTT.

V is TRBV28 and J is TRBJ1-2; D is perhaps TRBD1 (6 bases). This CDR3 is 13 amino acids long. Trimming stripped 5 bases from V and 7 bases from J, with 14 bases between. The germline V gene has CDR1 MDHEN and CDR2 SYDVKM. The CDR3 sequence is CASSPTGTFGYTF. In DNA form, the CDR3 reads TGTGCCAGCAGTCCTACCGGGACATTTGGCTACACCTTC.

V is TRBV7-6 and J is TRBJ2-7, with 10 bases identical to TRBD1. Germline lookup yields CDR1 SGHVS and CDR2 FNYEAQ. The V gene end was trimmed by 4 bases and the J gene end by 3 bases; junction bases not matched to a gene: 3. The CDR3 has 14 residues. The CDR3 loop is CASSSGQGNYEQYF. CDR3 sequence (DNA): TGTGCCAGCAGCTCGGGACAGGGGAACTACGAGCAGTACTTC.

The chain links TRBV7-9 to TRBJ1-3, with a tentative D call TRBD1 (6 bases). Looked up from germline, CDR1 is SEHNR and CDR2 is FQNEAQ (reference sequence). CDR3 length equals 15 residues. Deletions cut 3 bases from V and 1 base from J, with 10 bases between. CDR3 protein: CASSFGQGSGNTIYF. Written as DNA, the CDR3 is TGTGCCAGCAGCTTCGGGCAGGGGTCTGGAAACACCATATATTTT.

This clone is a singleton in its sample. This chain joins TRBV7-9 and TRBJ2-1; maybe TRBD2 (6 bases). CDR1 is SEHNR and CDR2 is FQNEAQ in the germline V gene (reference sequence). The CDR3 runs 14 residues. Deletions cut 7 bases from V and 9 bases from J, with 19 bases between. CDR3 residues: CASTEGQAVGEQFF. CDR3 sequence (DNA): TGTGCCAGCACGGAGGGCCAGGCGGTTGGTGAGCAGTTCTTC. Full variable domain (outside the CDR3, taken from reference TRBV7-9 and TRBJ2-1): DTGVSQNPRHKITKRGQNVTFRCDPISEHNRLYWYRQTLGQGPEFLTYFQNEAQLEKSRLLSDRFSAERPKGSFSTLEIQRTEQGDSAMYLCASTEGQAVGEQFFGPGTRLTVL.

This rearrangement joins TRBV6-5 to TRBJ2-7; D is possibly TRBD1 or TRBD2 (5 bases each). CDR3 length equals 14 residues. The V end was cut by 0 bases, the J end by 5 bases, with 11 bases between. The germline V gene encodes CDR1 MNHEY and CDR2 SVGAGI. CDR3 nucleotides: TGTGCCAGCAGTTACTCGCCAGGGCGGGACGAGCAGTACTTC. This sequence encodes CASSYSPGRDEQYF.

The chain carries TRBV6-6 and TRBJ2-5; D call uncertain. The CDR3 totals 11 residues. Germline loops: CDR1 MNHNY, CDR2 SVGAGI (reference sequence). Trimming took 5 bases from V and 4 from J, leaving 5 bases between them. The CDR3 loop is CASSRAETQYF. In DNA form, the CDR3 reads TGTGCCAGCAGTAGGGCAGAGACCCAGTACTTC.

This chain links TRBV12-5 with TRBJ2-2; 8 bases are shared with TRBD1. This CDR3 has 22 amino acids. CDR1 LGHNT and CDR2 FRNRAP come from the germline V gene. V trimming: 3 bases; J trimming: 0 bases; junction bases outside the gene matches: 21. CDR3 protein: CASGFLGKDRDNYRANTGELFF. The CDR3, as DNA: TGTGCTAGTGGTTTTCTGGGAAAGGACAGGGATAATTACAGAGCGAACACCGGGGAGCTGTTTTTT.

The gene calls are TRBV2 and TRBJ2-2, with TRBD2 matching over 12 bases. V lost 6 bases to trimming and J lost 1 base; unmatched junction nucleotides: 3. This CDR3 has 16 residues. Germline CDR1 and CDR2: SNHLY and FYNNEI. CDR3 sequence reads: CASRELAGGNTGELFF. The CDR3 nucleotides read TGTGCCAGCAGGGAACTAGCGGGAGGGAACACCGGGGAGCTGTTTTTT.

The CDR3 sequence: CASSRRPGQTSYEQYF. CDR3 sequence (DNA): TGCGCCAGCAGTCGCCGCCCGGGACAAACTTCCTACGAGCAGTACTTC. The chain combines TRBV23-1 with TRBJ2-7, with D possibly matching TRBD1 (6 bases). TRBV23-1 is placed among ORFs of uncertain function. Deletions cut 4 bases from V and 1 base from J, with 17 bases between. CDR3 length: 16 residues.

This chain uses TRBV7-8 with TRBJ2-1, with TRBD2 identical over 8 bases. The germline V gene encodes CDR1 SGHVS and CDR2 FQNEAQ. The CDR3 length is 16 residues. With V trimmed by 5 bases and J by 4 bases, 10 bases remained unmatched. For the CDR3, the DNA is TGTGCCAGCAGCGCCCAGAGCGGGAGAGTTTACAATGAGCAGTTCTTC. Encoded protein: CASSAQSGRVYNEQFF.

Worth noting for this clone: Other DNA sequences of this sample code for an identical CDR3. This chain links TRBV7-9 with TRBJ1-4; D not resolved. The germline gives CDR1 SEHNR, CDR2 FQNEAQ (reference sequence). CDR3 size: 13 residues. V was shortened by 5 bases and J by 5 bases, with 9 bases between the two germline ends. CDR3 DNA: TGTGCCAGCAGCCCCGGAAGAAATGAAAAACTGTTTTTT. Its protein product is CASSPGRNEKLFF.

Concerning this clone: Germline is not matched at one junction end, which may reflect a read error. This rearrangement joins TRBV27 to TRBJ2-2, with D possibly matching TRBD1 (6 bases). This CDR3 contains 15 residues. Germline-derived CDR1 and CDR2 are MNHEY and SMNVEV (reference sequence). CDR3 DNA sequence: TGTGCCATCAGTGGGACCAGGGGTTTCAAGGGGGAGCTGTTTTTT. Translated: CAISGTRGFKGELFF.

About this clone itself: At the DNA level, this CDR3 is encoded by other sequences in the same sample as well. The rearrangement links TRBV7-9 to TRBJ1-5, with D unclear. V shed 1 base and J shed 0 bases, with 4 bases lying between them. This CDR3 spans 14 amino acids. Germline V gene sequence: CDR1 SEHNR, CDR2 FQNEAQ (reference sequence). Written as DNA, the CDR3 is TGTGCCAGCAGCTTAGAGGCTAGCAATCAGCCCCAGCATTTT. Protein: CASSLEASNQPQHF.

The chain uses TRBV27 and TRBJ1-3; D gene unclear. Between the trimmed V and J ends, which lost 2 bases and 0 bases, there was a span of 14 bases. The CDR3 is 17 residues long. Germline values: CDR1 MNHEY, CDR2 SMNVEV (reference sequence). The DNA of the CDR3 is TGTGCCAGCAGTTTACTGCCCCCCGCCCTCTCTGGAAACACCATATATTTT. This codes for CASSLLPPALSGNTIYF.